The 10 T cell receptor beta chains reported below all come from one sample, sequenced in a study of sequential checkpoint blockade in melanoma. Repertoires were generated with immunoSEQ multiplex PCR, while TCRdb's copy carries only in-frame clones and drops some. The sample lists around 18,000 clones, 72% seen once, with 12% in the top ten. Sample treatment: randomized to nivolumab then ipilimumab (arm A) or the reverse (arm B). This sample comprised CD8+ T cells sorted from blood (inferred from file names), obtained from a patient given nivolumab and ipilimumab in sequence. These receptors came from a human donor with melanoma.

This chain links TRBV9 with TRBJ2-7; TRBD1 is a possible D gene (7 bases). Germline V gene sequence: CDR1 SGDLS, CDR2 YYNGEE. V was trimmed by 0 bases and J by 4 bases, leaving 11 bases between them. CDR3 length: 14 residues. CDR3 coding DNA: TGTGCCAGCAGCGTAGAGCCAGGGGGGTACGAGCAGTACTTC. Its translation is CASSVEPGGYEQYF.

Details on this clone: The same CDR3 also results from other DNA sequences found in this sample. The rearrangement joins TRBV9 to TRBJ2-3, with D unresolved. The CDR3 totals 13 residues. In germline, CDR1 is SGDLS, CDR2 YYNGEE. V was shortened by 0 bases and J by 3 bases, with 5 bases between the two germline ends. In DNA, the CDR3 is TGTGCCAGCAGCGTAGTCGAGACAGATACGCAGTATTTT. Protein: CASSVVETDTQYF.

The chain combines TRBV29-1 with TRBJ2-1; 11 bases are shared with TRBD2. The CDR3 has 15 residues. V dropped 3 bases and J dropped 1; count of bases not matched to a gene: 2. CDR1 is SQVTM, CDR2 ANQGSEA, per germline. The CDR3 DNA reads TGCAGCGTTGATGGGACTAGCGGTTCCTACAATGAGCAGTTCTTC. It is translated as CSVDGTSGSYNEQFF.

The V gene is TRBV7-9, the J gene TRBJ2-1, with 9 positions matching TRBD1. Germline V gives CDR1 SEHNR, CDR2 FQNEAQ (reference sequence). V was clipped by 4 bases and J by 8 bases; unmatched bases: 6. This CDR3 has 14 residues. In DNA, the CDR3 is TGTGCCAGCAGCTCCGGGACAGGGACGCATGAGCAGTTCTTC. Its translation is CASSSGTGTHEQFF.

The chain links TRBV14 to TRBJ1-1; D gene unclear. The CDR3 contains 15 residues. Trimming removed 0 bases at V and 6 bases at J, with 14 bases between. CDR1 SGHDN and CDR2 FVKESK come from the germline V gene. The DNA of the CDR3 is TGTGCCAGCAGCCAAGATCCCCCCGGTAGTCCTGAAGCTTTCTTT. Translated, it gives CASSQDPPGSPEAFF.

The V gene is TRBV5-6, the J gene TRBJ1-5, with D maybe TRBD1 (5 bases). From germline, CDR1 is SGHDT and CDR2 YYEEEE. V was shortened by 2 bases and J by 7 bases, with 16 bases between the two germline ends. This CDR3 is built from 15 residues. The DNA of the CDR3 is TGTGCCAGCAGCTTCTACACCAGGGATCGGCAGCCCCAGCATTTT. Amino acids: CASSFYTRDRQPQHF.

The rearrangement uses TRBV5-4 and TRBJ2-2; TRBD1 might be the D (5 bases). This CDR3 comprises 15 residues. Trimming stripped 1 base from V and 0 bases from J, with 7 bases between. Looked up from germline, CDR1 is SGHNT and CDR2 is YYREEE (reference sequence). The CDR3 DNA reads TGTGCCAGCAGCTTGACGACAGCGAACACCGGGGAGCTGTTTTTT. This codes for CASSLTTANTGELFF.

Here the CDR3 DNA reads TGTGCCAGCAGTCCCGGACAGGGGGTCGGGGAGCTGTTTTTT. It is translated as CASSPGQGVGELFF. V is TRBV27 and J is TRBJ2-2, with 10 positions matching TRBD1. The germline gives CDR1 MNHEY, CDR2 SMNVEV (reference sequence). This CDR3 comprises 14 residues. Trimming took 5 bases from V and 7 from J; bases not matched to a gene: 4.

A single count supports this clone. The CDR3 region has the DNA TGTGCCAGCAGTTTATCGTCGACAGGGGGTAACTATGGCTACACCTTC. Amino acids: CASSLSSTGGNYGYTF. The rearrangement links TRBV27 to TRBJ1-2, with 9 bases fitting TRBD1. The CDR3 sequence is 16 residues long. The germline CDR1 and CDR2 sequences are MNHEY and SMNVEV (reference sequence). Losses at the gene ends were 0 bases for V and 1 base for J; bases not matched to a gene: 3.

This chain uses TRBV19 with TRBJ1-5; unclear D gene. Trimming pared 3 bases from V and 5 bases from J, leaving 8 bases between. There are 13 residues in the CDR3. Germline-derived CDR1 and CDR2 are LNHDA and SQIVND (reference sequence). The CDR3: CASSIWEDQPQHF. DNA for the CDR3: TGTGCCAGTAGTATTTGGGAGGATCAGCCCCAGCATTTT.